This TCR beta chain was obtained from a study of breast tumors, draining lymph nodes, adjacent tissues. The study, taken as a whole, reports: Data only fit, rather than demonstrated, lymph node origin of most tumor T cells. Tumors had less TCR diversity than lymph nodes, more than nontumor tissue.

For this clonotype: Its antigen is still unknown.

V was clipped by 4 bases and J by 3 bases; unmatched bases: 2. Germline V CDR1 and CDR2: SGHRS, YFSETQ. The CDR3 has 15 amino acids. TCRdb called the multiplex PCR reads again in MiXCR, with one record for every CDR3 protein. The table has more than 12,000 distinct CDR3 sequences, approximately 50% seen once; the top ten hold 30% to 35%. The chain couples TRBV5-1 to TRBJ2-1; the match to TRBD2 covers 12 bases. Sequencing was performed on tumor-adjacent breast tissue. This clonotype was sampled from a female donor with breast cancer. Some clones in this sample may be carry-over from other donors' samples. The CDR3 sequence: CASSKTSGGYNEQFF. The CDR3 DNA sequence: TGCGCCAGCAGCAAGACTAGCGGGGGCTACAATGAGCAGTTCTTC.